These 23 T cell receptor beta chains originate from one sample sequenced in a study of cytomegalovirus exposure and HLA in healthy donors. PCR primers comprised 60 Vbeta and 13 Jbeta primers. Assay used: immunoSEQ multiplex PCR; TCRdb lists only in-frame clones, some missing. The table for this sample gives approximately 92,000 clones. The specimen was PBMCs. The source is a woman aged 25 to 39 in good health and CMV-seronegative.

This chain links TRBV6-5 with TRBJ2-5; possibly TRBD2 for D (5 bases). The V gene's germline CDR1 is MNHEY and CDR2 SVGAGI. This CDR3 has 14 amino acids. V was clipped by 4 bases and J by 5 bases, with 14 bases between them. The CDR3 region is CASSLPLAGETQYF. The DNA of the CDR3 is TGTGCCAGCAGTTTACCCCTAGCTGGGGAGACCCAGTACTTC.

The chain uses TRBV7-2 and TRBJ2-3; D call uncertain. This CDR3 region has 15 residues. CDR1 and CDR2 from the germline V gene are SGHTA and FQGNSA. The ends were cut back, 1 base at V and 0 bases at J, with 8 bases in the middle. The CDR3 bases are TGTGCCAGCAGCTTAGTTTCGGGTAGCACAGATACGCAGTATTTT. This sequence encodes CASSLVSGSTDTQYF.

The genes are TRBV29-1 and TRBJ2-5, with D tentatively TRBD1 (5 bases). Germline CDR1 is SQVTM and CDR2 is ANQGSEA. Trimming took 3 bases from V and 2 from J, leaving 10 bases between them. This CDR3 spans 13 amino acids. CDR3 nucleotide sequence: TGCAGCGTTGACAGGGCTTCTCAAGAGACCCAGTACTTC. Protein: CSVDRASQETQYF.

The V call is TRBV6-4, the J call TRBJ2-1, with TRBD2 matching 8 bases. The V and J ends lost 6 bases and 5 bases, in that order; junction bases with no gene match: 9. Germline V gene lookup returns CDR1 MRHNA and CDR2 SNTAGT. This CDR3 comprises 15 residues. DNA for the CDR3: TGTGCCAGCAGCGTACAACTAGCGGATAACAATGAGCAGTTCTTC. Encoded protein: CASSVQLADNNEQFF.

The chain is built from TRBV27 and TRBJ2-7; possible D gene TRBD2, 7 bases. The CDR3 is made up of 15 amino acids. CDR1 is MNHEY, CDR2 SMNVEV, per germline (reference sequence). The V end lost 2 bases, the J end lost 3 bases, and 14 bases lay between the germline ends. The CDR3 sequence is CASSLVGGAGYEQYF. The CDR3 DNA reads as TGTGCCAGCAGTTTAGTGGGGGGGGCAGGCTACGAGCAGTACTTC.

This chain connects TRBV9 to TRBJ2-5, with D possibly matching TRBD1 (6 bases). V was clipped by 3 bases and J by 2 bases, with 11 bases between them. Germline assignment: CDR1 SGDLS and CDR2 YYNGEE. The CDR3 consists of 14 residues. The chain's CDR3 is CASSEIQGQETQYF. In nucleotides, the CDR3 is TGTGCCAGCAGCGAAATACAGGGACAAGAGACCCAGTACTTC.

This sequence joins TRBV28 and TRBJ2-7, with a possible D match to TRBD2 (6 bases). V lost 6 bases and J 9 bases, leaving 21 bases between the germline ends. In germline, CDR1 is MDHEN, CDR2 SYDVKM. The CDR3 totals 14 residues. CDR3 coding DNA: TGTGCCAGCAGCCCCCGACTAGTCCTATGGCGGCAGTACTTC. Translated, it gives CASSPRLVLWRQYF. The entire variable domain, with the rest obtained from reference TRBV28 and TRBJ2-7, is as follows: DVKVTQSSRYLVKRTGEKVFLECVQDMDHENMFWYRQDPGLGLRLIYFSYDVKMKEKGDIPEGYSVSREKKERFSLILESASTNQTSMYLCASSPRLVLWRQYFGPGTRLTVT.

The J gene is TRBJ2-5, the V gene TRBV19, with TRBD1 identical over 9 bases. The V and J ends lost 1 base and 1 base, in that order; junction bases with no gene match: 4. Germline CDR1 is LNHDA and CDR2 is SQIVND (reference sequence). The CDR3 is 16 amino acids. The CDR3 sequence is CASSIGDRAIQETQYF. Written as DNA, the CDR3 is TGTGCCAGTAGTATAGGGGACAGGGCTATCCAAGAGACCCAGTACTTC.

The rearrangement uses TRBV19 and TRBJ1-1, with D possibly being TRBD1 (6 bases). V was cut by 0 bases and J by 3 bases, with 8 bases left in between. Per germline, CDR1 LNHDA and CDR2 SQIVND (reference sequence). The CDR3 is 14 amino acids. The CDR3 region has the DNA TGTGCCAGTAGTATAGACAGGGGCGACACTGAAGCTTTCTTT. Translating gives CASSIDRGDTEAFF.

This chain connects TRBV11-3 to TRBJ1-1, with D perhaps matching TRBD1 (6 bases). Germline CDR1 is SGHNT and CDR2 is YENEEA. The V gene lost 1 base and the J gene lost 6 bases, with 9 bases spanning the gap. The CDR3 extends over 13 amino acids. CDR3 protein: CASSLGGLSEAFF. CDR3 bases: TGTGCCAGCAGCTTAGGGGGGCTATCTGAAGCTTTCTTT. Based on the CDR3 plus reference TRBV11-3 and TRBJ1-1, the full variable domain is EAGVVQSPRYKIIEKKQPVAFWCNPISGHNTLYWYLQNLGQGPELLIRYENEEAVDDSQLPKDRFSAERLKGVDSTLKIQPAELGDSAVYLCASSLGGLSEAFFGQGTRLTVV.

Here the CDR3 DNA reads TGCGCCAGCAGCCTGGGGACAGCGAGCACTGAAGCTTTCTTT. Translated, it gives CASSLGTASTEAFF. This chain links TRBV5-1 with TRBJ1-1, with 7 bases identical to TRBD1. The germline V gene has CDR1 SGHRS and CDR2 YFSETQ. J was trimmed by 4 bases and V by 4 bases; bases with no gene match: 7. The CDR3 extends over 14 amino acids.

DNA of the CDR3: TGTGCCAGCAGCTTAGGGCTAGCGGGAGGATTCGCGAACACCGGGGAGCTGTTTTTT. Translation: CASSLGLAGGFANTGELFF. V and J are TRBV5-6 and TRBJ2-2; 11 positions match TRBD2. The germline CDR1 and CDR2 sequences are SGHDT and YYEEEE. This CDR3 has 19 amino acids. V was pared by 2 bases and J by 0 bases, with 9 bases of the junction left unmatched.

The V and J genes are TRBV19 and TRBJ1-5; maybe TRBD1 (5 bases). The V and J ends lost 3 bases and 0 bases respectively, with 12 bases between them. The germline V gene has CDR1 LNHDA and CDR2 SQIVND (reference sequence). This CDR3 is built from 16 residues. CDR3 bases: TGTGCCAGTAGTATCCTCCAGGGTTCTAGCAATCAGCCCCAGCATTTT. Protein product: CASSILQGSSNQPQHF.

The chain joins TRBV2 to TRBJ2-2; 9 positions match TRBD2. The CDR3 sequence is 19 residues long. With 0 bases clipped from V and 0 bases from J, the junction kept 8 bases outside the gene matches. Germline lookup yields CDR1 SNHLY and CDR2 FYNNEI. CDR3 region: CASSEAGPSGVANTGELFF. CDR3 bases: TGTGCCAGCAGTGAAGCGGGTCCTAGCGGGGTCGCGAACACCGGGGAGCTGTTTTTT.

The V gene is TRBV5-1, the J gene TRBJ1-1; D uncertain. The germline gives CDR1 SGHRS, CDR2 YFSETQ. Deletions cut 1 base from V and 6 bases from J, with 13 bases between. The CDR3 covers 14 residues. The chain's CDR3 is CASSLIRGKPEAFF. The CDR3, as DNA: TGCGCCAGCAGCTTGATACGAGGGAAACCTGAAGCTTTCTTT.

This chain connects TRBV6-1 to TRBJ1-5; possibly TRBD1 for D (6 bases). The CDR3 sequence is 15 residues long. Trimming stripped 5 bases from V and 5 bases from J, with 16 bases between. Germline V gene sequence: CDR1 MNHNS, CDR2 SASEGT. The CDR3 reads CASSQPGGADQPQHF. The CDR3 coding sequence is TGTGCCAGCAGTCAGCCTGGGGGGGCTGATCAGCCCCAGCATTTT.

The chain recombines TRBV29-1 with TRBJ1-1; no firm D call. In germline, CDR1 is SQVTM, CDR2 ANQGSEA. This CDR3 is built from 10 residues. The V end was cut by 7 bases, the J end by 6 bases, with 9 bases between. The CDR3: CSGGGSEAFF. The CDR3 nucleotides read TGCAGCGGTGGTGGCTCTGAAGCTTTCTTT.

CDR3 sequence reads: CASSYIGLADDNEQFF. For the CDR3, the DNA is TGTGCCAGCAGTTATATCGGACTAGCGGATGACAATGAGCAGTTCTTC. The genes are TRBV28 and TRBJ2-1, with TRBD2 matching over 10 bases. Looked up from germline, CDR1 is MDHEN and CDR2 is SYDVKM. The J segment lost 5 bases and the V segment lost 4 bases, leaving 8 bases of the junction unmatched. The CDR3 is 16 amino acids.

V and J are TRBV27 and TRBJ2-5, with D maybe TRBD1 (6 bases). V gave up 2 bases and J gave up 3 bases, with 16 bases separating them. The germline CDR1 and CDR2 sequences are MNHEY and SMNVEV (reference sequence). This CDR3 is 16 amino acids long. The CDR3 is CASSLIPDSMEETQYF. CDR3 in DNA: TGTGCCAGCAGTTTAATCCCGGACAGTATGGAAGAGACCCAGTACTTC.

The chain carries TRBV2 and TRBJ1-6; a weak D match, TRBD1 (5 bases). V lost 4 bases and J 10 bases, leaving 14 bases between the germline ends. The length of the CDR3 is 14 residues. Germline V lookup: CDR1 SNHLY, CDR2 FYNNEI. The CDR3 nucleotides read TGTGCCAGCAGTGGTGAGACAGCTAGATCACCCCTCCACTTT. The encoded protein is CASSGETARSPLHF.

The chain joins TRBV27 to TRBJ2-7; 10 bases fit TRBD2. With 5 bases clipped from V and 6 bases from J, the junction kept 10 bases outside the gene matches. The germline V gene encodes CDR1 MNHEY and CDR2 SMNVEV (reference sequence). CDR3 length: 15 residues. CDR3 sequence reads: CASSPNPRTSGEQYF. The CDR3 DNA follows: TGTGCCAGCAGTCCGAACCCCCGGACTAGCGGCGAGCAGTACTTC.

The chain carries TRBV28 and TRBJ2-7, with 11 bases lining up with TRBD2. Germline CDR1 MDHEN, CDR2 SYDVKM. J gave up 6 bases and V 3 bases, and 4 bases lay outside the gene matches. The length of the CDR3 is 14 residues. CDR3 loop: CASSFLAGGTEQYF. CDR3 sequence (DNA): TGTGCCAGCAGTTTTCTAGCGGGGGGTACCGAGCAGTACTTC. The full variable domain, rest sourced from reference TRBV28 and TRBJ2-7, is DVKVTQSSRYLVKRTGEKVFLECVQDMDHENMFWYRQDPGLGLRLIYFSYDVKMKEKGDIPEGYSVSREKKERFSLILESASTNQTSMYLCASSFLAGGTEQYFGPGTRLTVT.

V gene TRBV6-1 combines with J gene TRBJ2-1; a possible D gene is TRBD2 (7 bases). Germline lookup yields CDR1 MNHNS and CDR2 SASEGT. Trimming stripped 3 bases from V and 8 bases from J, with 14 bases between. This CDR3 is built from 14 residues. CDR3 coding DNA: TGTGCCAGCAGTGAGAGGGGGGGGGTCGATGAGCAGTTCTTC. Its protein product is CASSERGGVDEQFF.